The clone carrying this T cell receptor beta chain was counted a few times. The target antigen is unknown. Germline CDR1 reads SGHAT; CDR2 reads FQNNGV. V dropped 4 bases and J dropped 7; count of bases not matched to a gene: 18. The CDR3 has 19 amino acids. The source of the sample is a study of T-cell memory formation after mild COVID-19. Study results and limitations: Clones contracting day 15 to 85 were balanced CD4/CD8; later expanders leaned CD4+. There were some responding clones in pre-infection memory, which suggested that cross-reactive memory had joined. CD4+ clones that contracted lay mainly in CM and EM; CD8+ ones lay in EMRA.

MiXCR, run by TCRdb on the 5' RACE reads, gives a single entry per CDR3 protein. Of under 300,000 distinct CDR3 sequences in the sample, over 9% were seen once. This receptor was obtained from a man in his late teens or twenties who had mild COVID-19 (a few samples of this study predate the infection). Cell type and time point are not known. This chain joins TRBV11-2 and TRBJ2-1, with 11 positions matching TRBD2. Input material: PBMCs or a T cell subset sorted from them (not recorded which). DNA for the CDR3: TGTGCCAGCAGCTGGGGTTACCGGCTAGCGGGGGGTCGGGGAAATGAGCAGTTCTTC. The encoded protein is CASSWGYRLAGGRGNEQFF.